The 32 T cell receptor beta chains reported below all come from one sample, sequenced in a study of PD-L1 blockade in urothelial cancer. The time point is: peripheral blood 6 weeks after treatment start. Method: immunoSEQ multiplex PCR; TCRdb's copy keeps in-frame clones and lacks some. The sample lists 120,000 or so clones; about 84% were seen once. Sequences were derived from PBMCs, sampled around atezolizumab (anti-PD-L1) treatment. The receptors derive from a man over 45 with urothelial cancer.

The CDR3 DNA reads as TGTGCCAGCAGCCGCTCCGGGAGGACTGAAAAACTGTTTTTT. Translating gives CASSRSGRTEKLFF. V and J are TRBV28 and TRBJ1-4; D uncertain. The V gene's germline CDR1 is MDHEN and CDR2 SYDVKM. V was shortened by 6 bases and J by 7 bases, with 15 bases between the two germline ends. The CDR3 is 14 amino acids.

This clone showed up just once. V usage is TRBV28 and J usage is TRBJ1-2; no definite D call. The CDR3 is 15 residues long. Germline V gene data show CDR1 as MDHEN and CDR2 as SYDVKM. V was trimmed by 5 bases and J by 4 bases, leaving 17 bases between them. CDR3 nucleotide sequence: TGTGCCAGCAGTCGATCCCGGGAGAACCCCTATGGCTACACCTTC. Its translation: CASSRSRENPYGYTF.

This chain uses TRBV9 with TRBJ1-2; 7 bases are a match to TRBD1. The CDR3 loop spans 14 amino acids. With 6 bases clipped from V and 2 bases from J, the junction kept 7 bases outside the gene matches. Germline lookup yields CDR1 SGDLS and CDR2 YYNGEE. CDR3 coding DNA: TGTGCCAGCAACTCAGACAGGGAAAACTATGGCTACACCTTC. This sequence encodes CASNSDRENYGYTF.

This clone was observed once. V gene TRBV5-5 combines with J gene TRBJ1-4, with TRBD1 identical over 7 bases. V gave up 3 bases and J gave up 4 bases; unmatched junction bases: 3. CDR1 is SGHKS, CDR2 YYEKEE, per germline (reference sequence). The length of the CDR3 is 14 residues. DNA for the CDR3: TGTGCCAGCAGCTCCCCAGGGGGTAATGAAAAACTGTTTTTT. Its translation is CASSSPGGNEKLFF. Filled out from reference TRBV5-5 and TRBJ1-4, the complete variable domain reads DAGVTQSPTHLIKTRGQQVTLRCSPISGHKSVSWYQQVLGQGPQFIFQYYEKEERGRGNFPDRFSARQFPNYSSELNVNALLLGDSALYLCASSSPGGNEKLFFGSGTQLSVL.

V is TRBV7-2 and J is TRBJ2-7, with TRBD2 identical over 7 bases. Trimming took 1 base from V and 4 from J; bases not matched to a gene: 13. CDR3 length: 17 amino acids. Germline CDR1 is SGHTA and CDR2 is FQGNSA. Written as DNA, the CDR3 is TGTGCCAGCAGCTTAGGACGAACGGGAGGCCCGAGTTACGAGCAGTACTTC. Its translation is CASSLGRTGGPSYEQYF.

The chain recombines TRBV9 with TRBJ1-1, with D possibly TRBD1 on 5 matching bases. The CDR3 covers 13 residues. The germline V gene encodes CDR1 SGDLS and CDR2 YYNGEE. Trimming took off 2 bases at V and 5 bases at J, with 10 bases between the two ends. CDR3 bases: TGTGCCAGCAGCGTTGGGAGGGGAACTGAAGCTTTCTTT. Translation gives CASSVGRGTEAFF.

The chain carries TRBV19 and TRBJ2-7, with TRBD1 identical over 9 bases. The J segment lost 2 bases and the V segment lost 5 bases, leaving 10 bases of the junction unmatched. Germline V gene lookup returns CDR1 LNHDA and CDR2 SQIVND (reference sequence). CDR3 length: 16 amino acids. The CDR3 reads CASSLKTGGDTYEQYF. CDR3 nucleotides: TGTGCCAGTAGTCTAAAGACAGGGGGGGACACCTACGAGCAGTACTTC.

J is TRBJ1-2 and V is TRBV27, with 9 bases fitting TRBD1. Germline V gives CDR1 MNHEY, CDR2 SMNVEV (reference sequence). The length of the CDR3 is 14 residues. The V gene end was trimmed by 6 bases and the J gene end by 2 bases; junction bases not matched to a gene: 4. CDR3 sequence reads: CASSSGTGNYGYTF. In nucleotides, the CDR3 is TGTGCCAGCAGCTCCGGGACAGGGAACTATGGCTACACCTTC.

This clone is labeled as medium-sized. J is TRBJ1-3 and V is TRBV28; D ambiguous. Trimming left V 6 bases short and J 0 bases short, with 12 bases between. CDR3 length equals 15 residues. The V gene's germline CDR1 is MDHEN and CDR2 SYDVKM. CDR3: CASRLDLSSGNTIYF. Written as DNA, the CDR3 is TGTGCCAGCAGACTAGATCTTAGCTCTGGAAACACCATATATTTT.

The genes are TRBV5-1 and TRBJ1-1, with D unclear. Looked up from germline, CDR1 is SGHRS and CDR2 is YFSETQ. The CDR3 sequence is 14 residues long. V was trimmed by 2 bases and J by 1 base, leaving 9 bases between them. CDR3 nucleotides: TGCGCCAGCAGCTTAGAACTTAGGAACACTGAAGCTTTCTTT. It translates to CASSLELRNTEAFF.

The chain links TRBV27 to TRBJ2-7; a weak D match, TRBD2 (5 bases). Per germline, CDR1 MNHEY and CDR2 SMNVEV (reference sequence). The V and J ends lost 3 bases and 7 bases respectively, with 13 bases between them. The length of the CDR3 is 13 residues. The CDR3 reads CASSFRERQEQYF. The CDR3 DNA reads as TGTGCCAGCAGTTTCCGGGAACGCCAAGAGCAGTACTTC.

The rearrangement links TRBV6-1 to TRBJ2-5; 7 bases are a match to TRBD1. Per the germline V gene, CDR1 is MNHNS and CDR2 is SASEGT. The CDR3 is 13 amino acids. Trimming took 3 bases from V and 3 from J; bases not matched to a gene: 1. CDR3 region: CASSEGQKETQYF. In DNA form, the CDR3 reads TGTGCCAGCAGTGAGGGACAGAAAGAGACCCAGTACTTC.

The chain couples TRBV10-3 to TRBJ1-1, with a weak D call TRBD1 (5 bases). Germline V lookup: CDR1 ENHRY, CDR2 SYGVKD. CDR3 length equals 14 residues. Between the trimmed V and J ends, which lost 10 bases and 0 bases, there was a span of 15 bases. The CDR3 region has the DNA TGTGCCACCCGGACACCAACTATGAACACTGAAGCTTTCTTT. Its translation is CATRTPTMNTEAFF.

V usage is TRBV11-2 and J usage is TRBJ2-5; D gene ambiguous. The CDR3 is 11 amino acids. Germline CDR1 and CDR2: SGHAT and FQNNGV. The V end lost 5 bases, the J end lost 5 bases, and 6 bases lay between the germline ends. The CDR3 loop reads CASSPYETQYF. DNA of the CDR3: TGTGCCAGCAGCCCCTACGAGACCCAGTACTTC.

The rearrangement links TRBV5-4 to TRBJ1-1; unclear D gene. Trimming cost V 2 bases and J 8 bases, with 10 bases left between them. Germline V CDR1 and CDR2: SGHNT, YYREEE (reference sequence). The CDR3 loop spans 12 amino acids. The CDR3 region has the DNA TGTGCCAGCAGCTTTGGCCGGCGGGAAGCTTTCTTT. It yields the protein CASSFGRREAFF.

This clone was counted between two and nine times. The CDR3 DNA reads as TGTGCCAGCAGTCCCAGGGGCAACTATGGCTACACCTTC. It translates to CASSPRGNYGYTF. This sequence joins TRBV27 and TRBJ1-2; the D gene is possibly TRBD1 (6 bases). This CDR3 has 13 residues. V was shortened by 5 bases and J by 2 bases, with 9 bases between the two germline ends. Germline loops: CDR1 MNHEY, CDR2 SMNVEV (reference sequence).

The chain links TRBV7-9 to TRBJ2-7; 9 nucleotides line up with TRBD1. This CDR3 has 15 residues. Germline assignment: CDR1 SEHNR and CDR2 FQNEAQ (reference sequence). After removal of 6 bases from V and 4 bases from J, the junction contained 10 bases not matched to a gene. The DNA of the CDR3 is TGTGCCAGCAGTCCTTCAGGGACAGGGAATTACGAGCAGTACTTC. It yields the protein CASSPSGTGNYEQYF.

V usage is TRBV28 and J usage is TRBJ1-1; 8 bases agree with TRBD1. Germline-derived CDR1 and CDR2 are MDHEN and SYDVKM. Trimming took 3 bases from V and 1 from J; bases not matched to a gene: 7. The CDR3 runs to 16 residues. The CDR3 DNA reads TGTGCCAGCAGTTTCCGGACAGGGCGAGAGAACACTGAAGCTTTCTTT. Translated, it gives CASSFRTGRENTEAFF.

The rearrangement uses TRBV5-6 and TRBJ2-7, with TRBD2 identical over 9 bases. Per the germline V gene, CDR1 is SGHDT and CDR2 is YYEEEE. The length of the CDR3 is 16 residues. V dropped 2 bases and J dropped 5; count of bases not matched to a gene: 11. The CDR3 sequence: CASSFRGRAHSNEQYF. The DNA of the CDR3 is TGTGCCAGCAGCTTTCGCGGGAGGGCTCACTCTAACGAGCAGTACTTC.

This clone was detected a few times. The rearrangement links TRBV10-3 to TRBJ1-3; 7 bases match TRBD1. With 7 bases clipped from V and 0 bases from J, the junction kept 3 bases outside the gene matches. The germline V gene encodes CDR1 ENHRY and CDR2 SYGVKD. The CDR3 is 14 amino acids. The CDR3 DNA reads as TGTGCCATCAAGGGGGACAGCTCTGGAAACACCATATATTTT. It is translated as CAIKGDSSGNTIYF.

The chain links TRBV4-2 to TRBJ2-1, with a weak D call TRBD1 (6 bases). Germline V lookup: CDR1 LGHNA, CDR2 YNFKEQ. Trimming shortened V by 1 base and J by 3 bases, and 10 bases separated the two germline ends. The CDR3 extends over 15 amino acids. Here the CDR3 reads CASSQVETGYNEQFF. The CDR3 nucleotides are TGTGCCAGCAGCCAAGTGGAGACAGGCTACAATGAGCAGTTCTTC.

V usage is TRBV25-1 and J usage is TRBJ2-1, with a weak D call TRBD2 (6 bases). Germline loops: CDR1 MGHDK, CDR2 SYGVNS. V lost 2 bases and J lost 7, with 9 bases in between. The CDR3 covers 13 residues. CDR3 sequence reads: CASSEVGRNEQFF. CDR3 nucleotides: TGTGCCAGCAGTGAAGTAGGGAGGAATGAGCAGTTCTTC.

The chain has TRBV9 and TRBJ1-3; D unresolved. In germline, CDR1 is SGDLS, CDR2 YYNGEE. Trimming took 0 bases from V and 3 from J, leaving 16 bases between them. This CDR3 has 17 amino acids. CDR3 sequence (DNA): TGTGCCAGCAGCGTAGGTCTGTCCAGACTCAGTGGAAACACCATATATTTT. Translation: CASSVGLSRLSGNTIYF. Filled out from reference TRBV9 and TRBJ1-3, the complete variable domain reads DSGVTQTPKHLITATGQRVTLRCSPRSGDLSVYWYQQSLDQGLQFLIQYYNGEERAKGNILERFSAQQFPDLHSELNLSSLELGDSALYFCASSVGLSRLSGNTIYFGEGSWLTVV.

This chain links TRBV7-9 with TRBJ2-7, with a tentative D call TRBD2 (6 bases). The germline V and J ends were trimmed by 5 bases and 6 bases, with 11 bases remaining between them. Germline-derived CDR1 and CDR2 are SEHNR and FQNEAQ (reference sequence). This CDR3 has 12 residues. DNA of the CDR3: TGTGCCAGCAGCCCGACTAGGCGCGAGCAGTACTTC. This gives the protein CASSPTRREQYF.

For this clone: Relative to the germline gene, one junction end is altered; a read error may explain this. The chain has TRBV7-7 and TRBJ2-5, with TRBD1 matching over 9 bases. The CDR3 consists of 14 residues. CDR1 and CDR2 (germline): SSHAT, FNYEAQ (reference sequence). CDR3 sequence (DNA): TGTGCTAGCAGCCCCGGACAGGGGCAAGAGACCCAGTACTTC. Translating gives CASSPGQGQETQYF.

The chain has TRBV6-5 and TRBJ2-3; 7 bases line up with TRBD2. The J segment lost 3 bases and the V segment lost 1 base, leaving 4 bases of the junction unmatched. The CDR3 consists of 15 residues. Per the germline V gene, CDR1 is MNHEY and CDR2 is SVGAGI. Written as DNA, the CDR3 is TGTGCCAGCAGTTACTGGGGGGAGGGGACAGATACGCAGTATTTT. Protein sequence: CASSYWGEGTDTQYF.

This sequence joins TRBV29-1 and TRBJ1-1, with D possibly matching TRBD1 (6 bases). CDR3 length: 10 residues. Trimming cost V 6 bases and J 11 bases, with 13 bases left between them. From germline, CDR1 is SQVTM and CDR2 ANQGSEA. CDR3 bases: TGCAGCGTGAGGGGGTACGAGGCTTTCTTT. It is translated as CSVRGYEAFF.

The CDR3 DNA reads TGTGCCAGCAGCTTGATCAAGATGAGCTCTGGAAACACCATATATTTT. This gives the protein CASSLIKMSSGNTIYF. The V call is TRBV5-8, the J call TRBJ1-3; D is unresolved. CDR3 length: 16 amino acids. Germline CDR1 is SGHTS and CDR2 is YDEGEE. Trimming took 1 base from V and 0 from J, leaving 11 bases between them.

This chain joins TRBV5-1 and TRBJ2-7; possibly TRBD1 for D (5 bases). This CDR3 contains 16 residues. Between the trimmed V and J ends, which lost 0 bases and 0 bases, there was a span of 13 bases. Germline V CDR1 and CDR2: SGHRS, YFSETQ. CDR3 loop: CASSLVQGGSSYEQYF. CDR3 coding DNA: TGCGCCAGCAGCTTGGTGCAGGGCGGTAGCTCCTACGAGCAGTACTTC. Variable domain in full (rest from reference TRBV5-1 and TRBJ2-7): KAGVTQTPRYLIKTRGQQVTLSCSPISGHRSVSWYQQTPGQGLQFLFEYFSETQRNKGNFPGRFSGRQFSNSRSEMNVSTLELGDSALYLCASSLVQGGSSYEQYFGPGTRLTVT.

The chain links TRBV11-2 to TRBJ1-1; no clear D gene. Germline lookup yields CDR1 SGHAT and CDR2 FQNNGV. V dropped 3 bases and J dropped 4 bases, with 3 bases sitting between them. This CDR3 has 11 amino acids. The CDR3 nucleotides are TGTGCCAGCAGCTTTATCACTGAAGCTTTCTTT. Its protein is CASSFITEAFF.

The chain couples TRBV15 to TRBJ2-2; unclear D gene. CDR3 size: 14 residues. V was shortened by 0 bases and J by 6 bases, with 8 bases between the two germline ends. The germline V gene has CDR1 LNHNV and CDR2 YYDKDF (reference sequence). As DNA, the CDR3 is TGTGCCACCAGCAGAGATCGGGTGGCCGGGGAGCTGTTTTTT. The encoded protein is CATSRDRVAGELFF.

The rearrangement links TRBV18 to TRBJ2-7; TRBD1 might be the D (6 bases). The germline gives CDR1 KGHSH, CDR2 LQKENI. The CDR3 length is 16 residues. Trimming cost V 4 bases and J 0 bases, with 16 bases left between them. This chain's CDR3 is CASSLSGTSSSYEQYF. CDR3 coding DNA: TGTGCCAGCTCACTCTCCGGGACATCAAGCTCCTACGAGCAGTACTTC.